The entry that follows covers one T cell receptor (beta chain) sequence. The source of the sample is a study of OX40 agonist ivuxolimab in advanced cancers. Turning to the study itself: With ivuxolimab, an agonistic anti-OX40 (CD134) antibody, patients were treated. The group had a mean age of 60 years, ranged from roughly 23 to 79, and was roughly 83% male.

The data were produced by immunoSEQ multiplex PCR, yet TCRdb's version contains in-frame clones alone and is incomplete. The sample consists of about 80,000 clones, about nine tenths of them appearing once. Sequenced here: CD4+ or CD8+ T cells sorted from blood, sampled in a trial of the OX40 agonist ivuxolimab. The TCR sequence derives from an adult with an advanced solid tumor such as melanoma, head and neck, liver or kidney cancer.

DNA of the CDR3: TGTGCCAGCAGTTTTTCCCCGGGACAGGTGGGCCCTAATCAGCCCCAGCATTTT. It encodes CASSFSPGQVGPNQPQHF. The rearrangement uses TRBV27 and TRBJ1-5; 8 nucleotides agree with TRBD1. V shed 3 bases and J 4 bases; nucleotides not matched to a gene: 14. The CDR3 spans 18 residues. Per the germline V gene, CDR1 is MNHEY and CDR2 is SMNVEV (reference sequence).